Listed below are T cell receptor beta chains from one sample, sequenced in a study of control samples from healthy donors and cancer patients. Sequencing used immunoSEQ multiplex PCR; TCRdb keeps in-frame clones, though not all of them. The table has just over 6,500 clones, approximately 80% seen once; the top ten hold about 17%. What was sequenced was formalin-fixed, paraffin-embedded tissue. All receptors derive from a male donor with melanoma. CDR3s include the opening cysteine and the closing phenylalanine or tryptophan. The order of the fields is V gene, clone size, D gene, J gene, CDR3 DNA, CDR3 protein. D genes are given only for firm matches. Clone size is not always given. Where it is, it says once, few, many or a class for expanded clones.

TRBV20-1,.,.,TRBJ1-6,TGCAGTGCTAGTGTTCCAGGGTGGATTTACTATAATTCACCCCTCCACTTT,CSASVPGWIYYNSPLHF
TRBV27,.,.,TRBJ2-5,TGTGCCAGCAGTTTATCGATGGGGGGCGGGGAGACCCAGTACTTC,CASSLSMGGGETQYF
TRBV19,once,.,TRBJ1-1,TGTGCCAGTACTATCGGGGGGTCTGAAGCTTTCTTT,CASTIGGSEAFF
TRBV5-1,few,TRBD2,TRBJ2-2,TGCGCCAGCAGCTTTAGCGGGGGGGACACCGGGGAGCTGTTTTTT,CASSFSGGDTGELFF
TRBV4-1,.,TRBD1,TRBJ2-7,TGCGCCAGCAGCCTCGGGACAGGACCCTACGAGCAGTACTTC,CASSLGTGPYEQYF
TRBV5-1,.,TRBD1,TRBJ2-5,TGCGCCAGCAGCACCCAGGGGGCGGAAGAGACCCAGTACTTC,CASSTQGAEETQYF
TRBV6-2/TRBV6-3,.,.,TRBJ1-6,TGTGCCAGCAGCCTACAGAATTCACCCCTCCACTTT,CASSLQNSPLHF
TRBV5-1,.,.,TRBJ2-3,TGCGCCAGCAGCTTGGAAGGGGCCGGAGATACGCAGTATTTT,CASSLEGAGDTQYF
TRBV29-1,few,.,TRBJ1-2,TGCAGCGTTGAAACACAGGGAACTAACTATGGCTACACCTTC,CSVETQGTNYGYTF
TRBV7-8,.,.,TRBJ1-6,TGTGCCAACAGCTCCAACAGGGATCACTCCTATAATTCACCCCTCCACTTT,CANSSNRDHSYNSPLHF
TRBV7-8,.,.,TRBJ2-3,TGTGCCAGCAGCTTTAAGGAGGGCTGGAGAGATACGCAGTATTTT,CASSFKEGWRDTQYF
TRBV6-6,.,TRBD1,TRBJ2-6,TGTGCCAGCAGTCCCCGACAGGGCTCTGGGGCCAACGTCCTGACTTTC,CASSPRQGSGANVLTF
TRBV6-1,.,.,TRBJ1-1,TGTGCCAGCAGACCCCCCAAGAACACTGAAGCTTTCTTT,CASRPPKNTEAFF
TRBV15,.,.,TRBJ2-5,TGTGCCACCAGCAGAAGCCGGGAGACCCAGTACTTC,CATSRSRETQYF
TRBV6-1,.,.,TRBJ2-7,TGTGCCAGCAGTGACCTAACCCGGGGCAGGCAGTCCTACGAGCAGTACTTC,CASSDLTRGRQSYEQYF
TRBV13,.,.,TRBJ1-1,TGTGCCAGCAGCCCCCGACCTCAGGGTCTGAGTCGACGGTGGAAAGCTTTCTTT,CASSPRPQGLSRRWKAFF
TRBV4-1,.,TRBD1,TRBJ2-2,TGCGCCAGCAGGTGGACAGGAGATAACACCGGGGAGCTGTTTTTT,CASRWTGDNTGELFF
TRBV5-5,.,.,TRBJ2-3,TGTGCCAGCAGCGGGGCCCGGAGCACAGATACGCAGTATTTT,CASSGARSTDTQYF
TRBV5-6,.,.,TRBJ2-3,TGTGCCAGCAGCGTCCGGGGGGCTGCAGATACGCAGTATTTT,CASSVRGAADTQYF
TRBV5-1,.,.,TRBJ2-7,TGCGCCAGCAGCTTGGAAGGGAACTACGAGCAGTACTTC,CASSLEGNYEQYF
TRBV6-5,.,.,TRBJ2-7,TGTGCCAGCACCGGAAGGGACGGGCGCTCCTACGAGCAGTACTTC,CASTGRDGRSYEQYF
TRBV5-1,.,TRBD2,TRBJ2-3,TGCGCCAGCAGCATAGCGGGGGGGCCTGGCACAGATACGCAGTATTTT,CASSIAGGPGTDTQYF
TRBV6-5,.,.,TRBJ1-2,TGTGCCAGCAGCCCCGGGGAGCTGGCCTATGTTGGCTACACCTTC,CASSPGELAYVGYTF
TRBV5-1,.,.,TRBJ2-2,TGCGCCAGCAGCTCCGCTTTCAGACAGGAAGGATACACCGGGGAGCTGTTTTTT,CASSSAFRQEGYTGELFF
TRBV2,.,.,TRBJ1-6,TGTGCCAGCAGTGTGGGGCGGACACCCCTCCACTTT,CASSVGRTPLHF
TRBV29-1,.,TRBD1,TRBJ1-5,TGCAGCGTAGCGACAGGGTGGCGTCAGCCCCAGCATTTT,CSVATGWRQPQHF
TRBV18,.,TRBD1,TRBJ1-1,TGTGCCAGCTCACCACCGGGACAGGTTTACACTGAAGCTTTCTTT,CASSPPGQVYTEAFF
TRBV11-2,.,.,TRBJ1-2,TGTGCCAGCAGCTTACCCAGGGCCTATGGCTACACCTTC,CASSLPRAYGYTF
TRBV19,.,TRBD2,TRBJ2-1,TGTGCCAGTAGAAGAACAGCGGGGGCGAGTTACAATGAGCAGTTCTTC,CASRRTAGASYNEQFF
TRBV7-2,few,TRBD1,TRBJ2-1,TGTGCCAGCAGCTCCGGGACAGGGGTTCCTAGTGAGCAGTTCTTC,CASSSGTGVPSEQFF
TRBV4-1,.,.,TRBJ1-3,TGCGCCAGCAGCCCGTCGGGGAGGACCTCTGGAAACACCATATATTTT,CASSPSGRTSGNTIYF
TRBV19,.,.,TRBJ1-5,TGTGCCAGTAGTAAGGGGATCAATCAGCCCCAGCATTTT,CASSKGINQPQHF
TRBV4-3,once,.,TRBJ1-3,TGCGCCAGCAGCCAAATTGGCCCGATCCACATCGGAAACACCATATATTTT,CASSQIGPIHIGNTIYF
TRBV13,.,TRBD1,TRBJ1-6,TGTGCCAGCAGCCGAGGGGGCCAAGGGACCTATAATTCACCCCTCCACTTT,CASSRGGQGTYNSPLHF
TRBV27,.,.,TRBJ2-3,TGTGCCAGCAGCCTAAAGGAAAGACAGGTTAGCACAGATACGCAGTATTTT,CASSLKERQVSTDTQYF
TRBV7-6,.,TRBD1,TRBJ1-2,TGTGCCAGCAGCGCCCGCCTGAGGGACAGGGGAGGATATGGCTACACCTTC,CASSARLRDRGGYGYTF
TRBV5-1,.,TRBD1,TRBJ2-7,TGCGCCAGCAGCTTGGATACCCGGACAGGGAGAGACGAGCAGTACTTC,CASSLDTRTGRDEQYF
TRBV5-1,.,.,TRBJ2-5,TGCGCCAGCACCTTGGGGCCCCAGGCGGGGCTTCAAGAGACCCAGTACTTC,CASTLGPQAGLQETQYF
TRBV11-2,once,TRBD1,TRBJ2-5,TGTGCCAGCAGCTTAGTAGGCCAGGGGGTACAAGAGACCCAGTACTTC,CASSLVGQGVQETQYF